This entry lists 25 T cell receptor beta chains sequenced from one sample in a study of blood T cell repertoires in COVID-19. Data came from immunoSEQ multiplex PCR; TCRdb stores just in-frame clones and leaves some out. The table has around 64,000 clones, around nine tenths seen once. Source material: peripheral blood. These TCRs come from an elderly woman with acute or convalescent COVID-19.

Comment on this clone: The same CDR3 also results from other DNA sequences found in this sample. CDR3 bases: TGTGCCACCAGCAGGGACCGGGGGGAGCATCAGCCCCAGCATTTT. Translation gives CATSRDRGEHQPQHF. The chain links TRBV15 to TRBJ1-5; tentative D call: TRBD1 (5 bases). CDR1 LNHNV and CDR2 YYDKDF come from the germline V gene (reference sequence). V lost 3 bases, J lost 5 bases, and 14 bases lay in between. The CDR3 is 15 amino acids. The full variable domain, completed using reference TRBV15 and TRBJ1-5, is DAMVIQNPRYQVTQFGKPVTLSCSQTLNHNVMYWYQQKSSQAPKLLFHYYDKDFNNEADTPDNFQSRRPNTSFCFLDIRSPGLGDTAMYLCATSRDRGEHQPQHFGDGTRLSIL.

The chain has TRBV11-2 and TRBJ2-4; 8 nucleotides agree with TRBD2. Germline V gives CDR1 SGHAT, CDR2 FQNNGV. V lost 5 bases, J lost 0 bases, and 9 bases stayed unmatched. CDR3 size: 17 residues. CDR3 bases: TGTGCCAGCAGCAGGCGGACTAGCACAGTAGCCAAAAACATTCAGTACTTC. Encoded protein: CASSRRTSTVAKNIQYF.

The chain recombines TRBV4-3 with TRBJ1-2; D remains ambiguous. V was pared by 1 base and J by 8 bases, with 17 bases between. The CDR3 runs to 15 residues. CDR1 is LGHNA and CDR2 is YSLEER in the germline V gene. CDR3 sequence: CASSQAGTGPKGYTF. DNA for the CDR3: TGCGCCAGCAGCCAAGCGGGAACCGGACCAAAGGGCTACACCTTC.

V gene TRBV5-1 combines with J gene TRBJ2-6; D is perhaps TRBD2 (6 bases). The CDR3 consists of 18 residues. The germline gives CDR1 SGHRS, CDR2 YFSETQ. V was shortened by 4 bases and J by 0 bases, with 17 bases between the two germline ends. CDR3 residues: CASSPFGGVTSGANVLTF. As DNA, the CDR3 is TGCGCCAGCAGCCCCTTCGGAGGGGTGACCTCTGGGGCCAACGTCCTGACTTTC.

V gene TRBV7-2 combines with J gene TRBJ2-7; TRBD1 agrees at 9 bases. Germline V gene sequence: CDR1 SGHTA, CDR2 FQGNSA. The CDR3 has 15 amino acids. V was clipped by 7 bases and J by 2 bases; unmatched bases: 9. The CDR3 DNA sequence: TGTGCCAGCAACCTTGGACAGGGGATGACCTACGAGCAGTACTTC. Translation: CASNLGQGMTYEQYF.

The genes are TRBV27 and TRBJ2-4; 8 bases map to TRBD1. The germline gives CDR1 MNHEY, CDR2 SMNVEV (reference sequence). V was pared by 5 bases and J by 0 bases, with 6 bases of the junction left unmatched. The CDR3 runs to 16 residues. In nucleotides, the CDR3 is TGTGCCAGCAGTCCCGGACAGGGAAAAGCCAAAAACATTCAGTACTTC. Amino acids: CASSPGQGKAKNIQYF.

This rearrangement joins TRBV5-5 to TRBJ1-2, with D hard to call. Germline assignment: CDR1 SGHKS and CDR2 YYEKEE (reference sequence). The ends were cut back, 5 bases at V and 6 bases at J, with 11 bases in the middle. CDR3 length: 12 residues. The CDR3 coding sequence is TGTGCCAGCAGTCTCCTAACAGATGGCTACACCTTC. This sequence encodes CASSLLTDGYTF.

The chain carries TRBV5-1 and TRBJ2-7; TRBD2 matches 8 bases. Germline CDR1 and CDR2: SGHRS and YFSETQ. This CDR3 has 14 residues. Unmatched junction bases numbered 8, after V lost 3 bases and J lost 6 bases. As DNA, the CDR3 is TGCGCCAGCAGCTCGACGGGACTAGTCCTCGAGCAGTACTTC. It codes for CASSSTGLVLEQYF. Complete variable domain (other parts from reference TRBV5-1 and TRBJ2-7): KAGVTQTPRYLIKTRGQQVTLSCSPISGHRSVSWYQQTPGQGLQFLFEYFSETQRNKGNFPGRFSGRQFSNSRSEMNVSTLELGDSALYLCASSSTGLVLEQYFGPGTRLTVT.

This sequence joins TRBV5-1 and TRBJ2-1; 10 nucleotides agree with TRBD1. Germline V CDR1 and CDR2: SGHRS, YFSETQ. The V and J ends lost 2 bases and 6 bases, in that order; junction bases with no gene match: 8. The CDR3 covers 16 residues. The CDR3 loop is CASSFSPGQGFNEQFF. CDR3 DNA sequence: TGCGCCAGCAGCTTCTCTCCGGGACAGGGGTTCAATGAGCAGTTCTTC.

The count of this clone is one. The chain recombines TRBV5-1 with TRBJ2-7, with TRBD1 identical over 8 bases. The CDR3 consists of 13 residues. Germline loops: CDR1 SGHRS, CDR2 YFSETQ. J gave up 1 base and V 7 bases, and 4 bases lay outside the gene matches. The CDR3 loop reads CASRTGNSYEQYF. CDR3 DNA: TGCGCCAGCCGGACAGGGAATTCCTACGAGCAGTACTTC.

For the CDR3, the DNA is TGTGCCAGCAGCCAAGTCAACCCACCCTCGGGGGACACTGAAGCTTTCTTT. It yields the protein CASSQVNPPSGDTEAFF. This chain connects TRBV4-2 to TRBJ1-1; TRBD1 is a possible D gene (5 bases). Germline CDR1 is LGHNA and CDR2 is YNFKEQ. V dropped 1 base and J dropped 3 bases, with 18 bases sitting between them. The CDR3 contains 17 residues.

V usage is TRBV5-5 and J usage is TRBJ1-5; 9 bases agree with TRBD1. CDR1 and CDR2 (germline): SGHKS, YYEKEE (reference sequence). The ends lost 3 bases at V and 6 bases at J; junction bases unmatched: 7. The CDR3 is 15 residues long. The CDR3 region is CASSSGQGGSQPQHF. CDR3 sequence (DNA): TGTGCCAGCAGCTCGGGACAGGGAGGCTCTCAGCCCCAGCATTTT.

The V and J genes are TRBV18 and TRBJ2-1, with D possibly TRBD1 on 6 matching bases. Germline-derived CDR1 and CDR2 are KGHSH and LQKENI. The CDR3 consists of 13 residues. V was cut by 4 bases and J by 7 bases, with 11 bases left in between. The CDR3: CASSRQATNEQFF. CDR3 nucleotide sequence: TGTGCCAGCTCACGACAGGCGACTAATGAGCAGTTCTTC.

J is TRBJ1-4 and V is TRBV3-1 (or the pseudogene TRBV3-2); possibly TRBD1 for D (6 bases). Trimming removed 3 bases from V and 6 bases from J, with 14 bases in between. There are 15 residues in the CDR3. Per germline, CDR1 LGHDT and CDR2 YNNKEL (reference sequence). The CDR3 DNA reads TGTGCCAGCAGCCAGCGATCCGGGACATATGAAAAACTGTTTTTT. Residues: CASSQRSGTYEKLFF.

This clone was counted between two and nine times. J is TRBJ2-5 and V is TRBV19; TRBD1 matches 7 bases. From germline, CDR1 is LNHDA and CDR2 SQIVND (reference sequence). With 5 bases clipped from V and 10 bases from J, the junction kept 7 bases outside the gene matches. This CDR3 comprises 12 residues. CDR3 sequence (DNA): TGTGCCAGTAGTGGGGAGACAGGGCGCCAGTACTTC. This gives the protein CASSGETGRQYF.

V is TRBV28 and J is TRBJ2-3; the match to TRBD2 covers 9 bases. The trim removed 6 bases at V and 0 bases at J, leaving 16 bases unmatched. The CDR3 loop spans 19 amino acids. Germline V gives CDR1 MDHEN, CDR2 SYDVKM. CDR3 sequence (DNA): TGTGCCAGCAGACCCGCGGGGCTAGCGGGACGAACTAGCACAGATACGCAGTATTTT. Amino acids: CASRPAGLAGRTSTDTQYF.

The CDR3 reads CASRRSTGYTEAFF. The CDR3 coding sequence is TGTGCCAGCAGACGATCGACAGGGTACACTGAAGCTTTCTTT. The chain carries TRBV28 and TRBJ1-1, with 7 bases fitting TRBD1. V trimming: 6 bases; J trimming: 3 bases; junction bases outside the gene matches: 7. Germline CDR1 reads MDHEN; CDR2 reads SYDVKM. The CDR3 sequence is 14 residues long.

The gene calls are TRBV6-5 and TRBJ1-5; D unclear. The CDR3 spans 15 residues. CDR1 is MNHEY, CDR2 SVGAGI, per germline. The germline V and J ends were trimmed by 0 bases and 2 bases, with 8 bases remaining between them. In nucleotides, the CDR3 is TGTGCCAGCAGTTACTCTCCCCAGGGCAATCAGCCCCAGCATTTT. Translating gives CASSYSPQGNQPQHF.

This chain links TRBV6-6 with TRBJ2-4; TRBD2 is a possible D gene (6 bases). In germline, CDR1 is MNHNY, CDR2 SVGAGI (reference sequence). Between the trimmed V and J ends, which lost 6 bases and 9 bases, there was a span of 33 bases. The CDR3 extends over 19 amino acids. The CDR3 region is CASSFYDAQPDPSGAIQYF. The CDR3 DNA reads TGTGCCAGCAGCTTTTACGACGCCCAGCCCGACCCCTCGGGAGCCATTCAGTACTTC.

This chain joins TRBV9 and TRBJ2-7, with 7 bases matching TRBD2. There are 16 residues in the CDR3. V shed 1 base and J 7 bases; nucleotides not matched to a gene: 14. Germline CDR1 and CDR2: SGDLS and YYNGEE. CDR3 DNA: TGTGCCAGCAGCGTATCCTCTTCCTTCCTAGCGGTTGAGCAGTACTTC. It codes for CASSVSSSFLAVEQYF.

This rearrangement joins TRBV6-5 to TRBJ2-5, with 8 bases fitting TRBD2. The junction had 4 bases not matched to a gene; V was cut back by 6 bases and J by 1 base. Germline-derived CDR1 and CDR2 are MNHEY and SVGAGI. CDR3 length equals 14 residues. The CDR3 bases are TGTGCCAGCAGCCGGGGGGGAATCCAAGAGACCCAGTACTTC. This sequence encodes CASSRGGIQETQYF.

This clone was seen only a few times. J is TRBJ1-4 and V is TRBV25-1, with D tentatively TRBD1 (6 bases). V was pared by 8 bases and J by 7 bases, with 23 bases between. Germline V CDR1 and CDR2: MGHDK, SYGVNS. The CDR3 has 16 amino acids. The CDR3 DNA follows: TGTGCCAGCCGCTCGGCGGGGGCTGAGGAGTTTGAAAAACTGTTTTTT. This gives the protein CASRSAGAEEFEKLFF.

The V and J genes are TRBV20-1 and TRBJ2-5, with a tentative D call TRBD1 (6 bases). Germline CDR1 DFQATT, CDR2 SNEGSKA (reference sequence). The length of the CDR3 is 11 residues. The ends were cut back, 5 bases at V and 5 bases at J, with 9 bases in the middle. The DNA for the CDR3 is TGCAGTGCTGAGGGGGATGAGACCCAGTACTTC. It codes for CSAEGDETQYF.

CDR3 in DNA: TGCGCCAGCAGCCCCGGGACAAGGGATCTGAGCGGCGAAAAACTGTTTTTT. Protein sequence: CASSPGTRDLSGEKLFF. The chain employs TRBV5-1 and TRBJ1-4; the D gene is possibly TRBD1 (6 bases). V was pared by 4 bases and J by 8 bases, with 24 bases between. The germline CDR1 and CDR2 sequences are SGHRS and YFSETQ. CDR3 length equals 17 residues.

The genes are TRBV28 and TRBJ1-5; possible D gene TRBD1, 5 bases. The CDR3 has 15 amino acids. Germline loops: CDR1 MDHEN, CDR2 SYDVKM. V was clipped by 6 bases and J by 3 bases, with 15 bases between them. The CDR3 nucleotides are TGTGCCAGCAGATTTTCAGACAGAAACAATCAGCCCCAGCATTTT. This encodes CASRFSDRNNQPQHF.